This is a list of T cell receptor beta chains from one sample in a study of OX40 agonist ivuxolimab in advanced cancers. Clones were read by immunoSEQ multiplex PCR, and TCRdb kept only the in-frame ones, dropping some. This table has more than 65,000 clones, approximately 88% appearing once. The sample here was CD4+ or CD8+ T cells sorted from blood, taken in a trial of the OX40 agonist ivuxolimab. These receptors were collected from an adult with an advanced solid tumor such as melanoma, head and neck, liver or kidney cancer. CDR3s include the opening cysteine and the closing phenylalanine or tryptophan. The order of the fields is D gene, V gene, clone size, J gene, CDR3 protein. D genes are given only for firm matches. Some rows have no size entry. The others give once, few or many, or a class for an expanded clone.

>-|TRBV6-5|-|TRBJ2-3
CASSYSGHSTDTQYF
>-|TRBV6-5|once|TRBJ1-2
CATQRGLNNYGYTF
>-|TRBV6-1|-|TRBJ2-6
CASSGRTDLSGANVLTF
>TRBD1|TRBV18|-|TRBJ2-1
CASSQSRTGDEQFF
>TRBD1|TRBV19|-|TRBJ1-6
CASSSTGGGNSPLHF
>-|TRBV18|-|TRBJ1-2
CASSPLLAGSYGYTF
>TRBD1|TRBV7-9|few|TRBJ1-6
CASSPWDSYNSPLHF
>TRBD2|TRBV5-1|-|TRBJ2-3
CASSETSGGTGTQYF
>TRBD1|TRBV19|-|TRBJ1-2
CASSIGTGDYGYTF
>-|TRBV6-5|once|TRBJ1-1
CASRADDRHTEAFF
>-|TRBV6-1|-|TRBJ1-3
CASSVLLTESSGNTIYF
>-|TRBV28|-|TRBJ1-4
CASSLPRGSNEKLFF